This paragraph reports one T cell receptor (beta chain). Its target is unknown. This entry is derived from a study of cytomegalovirus exposure and HLA in healthy donors. PCR used 60 Vbeta primers and 13 Jbeta primers. Assay used: immunoSEQ multiplex PCR; TCRdb lists only in-frame clones, some missing. The sample carries fewer than 200,000 clones, approximately 82% recorded once. Deletions cut 3 bases from V and 8 bases from J, with 19 bases between. Germline V lookup: CDR1 PRHDT, CDR2 FYEKMQ (reference sequence). The length of the CDR3 is 15 residues. Whole-study results and caveats: Reported findings show TCR beta sequences accurately forecast HLA-A and HLA-B alleles in most subjects.

Source material: PBMCs. This clonotype was sampled from a male donor in good health and CMV-seronegative. The chain joins TRBV13 to TRBJ1-1; weak D call: TRBD1 (5 bases). CDR3 sequence (DNA): TGTGCCAGCAGCTTGGGTCAAAGGGGTCTAAACGAAGCTTTCTTT. It is translated as CASSLGQRGLNEAFF.